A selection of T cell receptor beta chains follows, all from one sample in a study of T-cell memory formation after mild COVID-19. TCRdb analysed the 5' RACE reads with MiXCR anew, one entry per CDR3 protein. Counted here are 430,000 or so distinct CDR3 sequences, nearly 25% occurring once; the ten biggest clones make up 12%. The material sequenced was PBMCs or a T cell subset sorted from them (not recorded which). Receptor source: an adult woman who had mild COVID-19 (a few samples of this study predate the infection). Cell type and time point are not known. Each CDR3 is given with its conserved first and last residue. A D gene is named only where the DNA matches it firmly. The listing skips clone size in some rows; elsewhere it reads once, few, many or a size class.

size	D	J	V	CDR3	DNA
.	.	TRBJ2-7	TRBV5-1	CASSLVPGGYDEQYF	TGCGCCAGCAGCTTGGTACCGGGGGGCTATGACGAGCAGTACTTC
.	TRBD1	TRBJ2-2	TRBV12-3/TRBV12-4	CASTPWDSPNTGELFF	TGTGCCAGCACCCCATGGGACAGTCCGAACACCGGGGAGCTGTTTTTT
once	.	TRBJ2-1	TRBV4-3	CASNSRGNEQFF	TGCGCCAGCAATAGTCGGGGAAATGAGCAGTTCTTC
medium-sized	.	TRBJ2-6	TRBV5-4	CASSTLTGPSGANVLTF	TGTGCCAGCAGCACCCTGACAGGCCCCTCTGGGGCCAACGTCCTGACTTTC
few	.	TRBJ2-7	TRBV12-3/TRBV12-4	CASSLRGALYEQYF	TGTGCCAGCAGTTTGAGGGGGGCTCTTTACGAGCAGTACTTC
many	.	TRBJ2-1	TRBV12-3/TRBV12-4	CASSSTERSYNEQFF	TGTGCCAGCAGCTCGACCGAACGCTCCTACAATGAGCAGTTCTTC
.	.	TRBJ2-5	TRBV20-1	CSARDPGTAETQYF	TGCAGTGCTAGAGATCCGGGGACCGCGGAGACCCAGTACTTC
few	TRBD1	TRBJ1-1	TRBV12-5	CASGYLGQSNTEAFF	TGTGCTAGTGGTTATTTGGGACAGTCGAACACTGAAGCTTTCTTT
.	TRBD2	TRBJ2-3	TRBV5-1	CASSLQTSATDTQYF	TGCGCCAGCAGCCTTCAGACTAGCGCCACAGATACGCAGTATTTT
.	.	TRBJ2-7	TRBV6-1	CASSEAQDFRGGEQYF	TGTGCCAGCAGTGAAGCGCAGGACTTCCGAGGAGGCGAGCAGTACTTC
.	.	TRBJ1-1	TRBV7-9	CASSLEAPLNTEAFF	TGTGCCAGCAGCTTAGAAGCGCCTTTGAACACTGAAGCTTTCTTT
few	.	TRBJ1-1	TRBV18	CASSLDGRNRGPF	TGTGCCAGCTCACTAGACGGACGCAACCGGGGCCCCTTT
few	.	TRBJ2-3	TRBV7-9	CASSSGRRSTDTQYF	TGTGCCAGCAGCTCGGGACGGCGTAGCACAGATACGCAGTATTTT
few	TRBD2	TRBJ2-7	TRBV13	CASSSTREGLEEQYF	TGTGCCAGCAGCTCGACGCGGGAGGGCCTAGAGGAGCAGTACTTC
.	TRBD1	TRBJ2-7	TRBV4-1	CASSQVGTGIRGEQYF	TGCGCCAGCAGCCAAGTCGGGACAGGGATTCGAGGGGAGCAGTACTTC
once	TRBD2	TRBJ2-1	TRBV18	CASSPGGLAVNEQFF	TGTGCCAGCTCACCAGGGGGACTAGCGGTGAATGAGCAGTTCTTC
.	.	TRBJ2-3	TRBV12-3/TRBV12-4	CASSPFPERSYTDTQYF	TGTGCCAGCAGTCCGTTTCCTGAGCGGTCCTACACAGATACGCAGTATTTT
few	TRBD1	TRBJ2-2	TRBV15	CATSRGQGYTGELFF	TGTGCCACCAGCAGAGGACAGGGGTACACCGGGGAGCTGTTTTTT
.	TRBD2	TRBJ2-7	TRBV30	CAWSTRLAGVPPPIYEQYF	TGTGCCTGGAGCACCAGACTAGCGGGGGTCCCCCCACCTATCTACGAGCAGTACTTC
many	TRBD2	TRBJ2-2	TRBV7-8	CASERGNTGELFF	TGTGCCAGCGAGCGGGGGAACACCGGGGAGCTGTTTTTT
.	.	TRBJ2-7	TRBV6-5	CASSPGRLYEQYF	TGTGCCAGCAGCCCGGGACGACTCTACGAGCAGTACTTC
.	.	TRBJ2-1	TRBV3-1	CASSQEGGRAGGNEQFF	TGTGCCAGCAGCCAAGAAGGGGGACGGGCTGGCGGCAATGAGCAGTTCTTC
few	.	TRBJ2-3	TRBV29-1	CSVFRESDTQYF	TGCAGCGTTTTTAGGGAGTCAGATACGCAGTATTTT
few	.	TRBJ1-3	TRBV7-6	CASSQMTGAGNTIYF	TGTGCCAGCAGTCAGATGACAGGTGCTGGAAACACCATATATTTT
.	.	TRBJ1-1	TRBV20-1	CSARPEVAEAFF	TGCAGTGCTAGACCCGAGGTCGCCGAAGCTTTCTTT
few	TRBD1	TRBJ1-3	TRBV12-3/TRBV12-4	CASRRLQRGLDHTHSGNTIYF	TGTGCCAGCAGACGACTGCAGAGGGGGCTCGATCATACTCACTCTGGAAACACCATATATTTT
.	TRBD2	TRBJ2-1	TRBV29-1	CSVGPGTSGIYNEQFF	TGCAGCGTTGGCCCGGGGACTAGCGGGATATACAATGAGCAGTTCTTC
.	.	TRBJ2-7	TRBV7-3	CASSLVGGPLDEQYF	TGTGCCAGCAGCTTAGTCGGGGGGCCCCTTGACGAGCAGTACTTC
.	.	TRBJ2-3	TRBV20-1	CSAATGSRTDTQYF	TGCAGTGCTGCCACGGGGAGCCGCACAGATACGCAGTATTTT
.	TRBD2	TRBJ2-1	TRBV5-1	CASSGAWEGAWDEQFF	TGCGCCAGCAGCGGTGCCTGGGAGGGAGCTTGGGATGAGCAGTTCTTC
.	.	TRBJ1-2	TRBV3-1	CASSQVGGSYGYTF	TGTGCCAGCAGCCAAGTCGGGGGGAGTTATGGCTACACCTTC
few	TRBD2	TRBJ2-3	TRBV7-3	CASSPTSGSTQYF	TGTGCCAGCAGCCCGACTAGCGGGAGCACGCAGTATTTT
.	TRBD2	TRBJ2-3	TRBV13	CASSWAGELDTQYF	TGTGCCAGCAGCTGGGCGGGGGAATTGGATACGCAGTATTTT
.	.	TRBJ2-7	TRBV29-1	CSVDSTETGYEQYF	TGCAGCGTTGATTCCACAGAAACTGGCTACGAGCAGTACTTC
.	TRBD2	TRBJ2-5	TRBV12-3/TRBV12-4	CASSQRGGGTKTQYF	TGTGCCAGCAGCCAACGGGGGGGCGGGACGAAGACCCAGTACTTC
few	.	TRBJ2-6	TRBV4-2	CASSRPGGSFAGANVLTF	TGTGCCAGCAGCCGACCAGGGGGGTCTTTTGCTGGGGCCAACGTCCTGACTTTC
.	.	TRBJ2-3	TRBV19	CASSIGLSTDTQYF	TGTGCCAGTAGTATCGGGCTGAGCACAGATACGCAGTATTTT
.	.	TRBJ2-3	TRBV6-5	CASRSQGSTDTQYF	TGTGCCAGCAGGTCGCAGGGGAGCACAGATACGCAGTATTTT
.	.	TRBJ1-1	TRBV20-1	CSAPSAGGTEAFF	TGCAGTGCCCCATCGGCGGGTGGCACTGAAGCTTTCTTT
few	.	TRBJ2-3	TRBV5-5	CASSSEWGADTQYF	TGTGCCAGCAGCTCCGAATGGGGGGCAGATACGCAGTATTTT
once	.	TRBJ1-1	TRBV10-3	CAINNVGMNTEAFF	TGTGCCATCAATAACGTTGGCATGAACACTGAAGCTTTCTTT
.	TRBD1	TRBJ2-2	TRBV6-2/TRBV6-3	CASSYSTQGAGELFF	TGTGCCAGCAGTTACTCGACACAGGGGGCCGGGGAGCTGTTTTTT
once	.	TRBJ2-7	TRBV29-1	CSVEDQARGYEQYF	TGCAGCGTTGAAGATCAGGCCCGGGGCTACGAGCAGTACTTC
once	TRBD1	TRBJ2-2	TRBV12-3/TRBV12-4	CASRADRANTGELFF	TGTGCCAGCAGAGCGGACAGGGCGAACACCGGGGAGCTGTTTTTT
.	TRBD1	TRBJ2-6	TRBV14	CASSPGTVLTGANVLTF	TGTGCCAGCAGCCCCGGGACAGTCTTGACTGGGGCCAACGTCCTGACTTTC
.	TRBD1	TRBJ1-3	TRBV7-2	CASSGDRQSGNTIYF	TGTGCCAGCAGCGGGGACAGGCAGTCTGGAAACACCATATATTTT
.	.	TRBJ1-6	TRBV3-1	CASSRNGDSPLHF	TGTGCCAGCAGCCGGAACGGGGATTCACCCCTCCACTTT
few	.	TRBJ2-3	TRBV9	CASSVGPLNTQYF	TGTGCCAGCAGCGTAGGCCCACTAAATACGCAGTATTTT
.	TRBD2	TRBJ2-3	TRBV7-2	CASSLIGGDGDTQYF	TGTGCCAGCAGCTTAATCGGGGGGGATGGAGATACGCAGTATTTT
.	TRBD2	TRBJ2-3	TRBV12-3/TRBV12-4	CASRSGLADSTDTQYF	TGTGCCAGCAGGTCGGGACTAGCGGATAGCACAGATACGCAGTATTTT
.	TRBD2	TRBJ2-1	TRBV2	CASSGTSGRDYNEQFF	TGTGCCAGCAGTGGCACTAGCGGGAGGGACTACAATGAGCAGTTCTTC
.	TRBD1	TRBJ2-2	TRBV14	CASSQAGGRAGELFF	TGTGCCAGCAGCCAGGCAGGGGGAAGGGCCGGGGAGCTGTTTTTT